This T cell receptor (beta chain) is from a study of blood T cell repertoires in COVID-19. TCRdb's table, derived via immunoSEQ multiplex PCR, lists solely in-frame clones and lacks some. This sample has 100,000 to 150,000 clones, with more than 70% found just once. The ends were cut back, 3 bases at V and 5 bases at J, with 11 bases in the middle. Germline V gene data show CDR1 as KGHSH and CDR2 as LQKENI. This CDR3 is built from 14 residues. The specimen was peripheral blood. The V and J genes are TRBV18 and TRBJ1-5, with D hard to call. The clonotype comes from an elderly man with active or convalescent COVID-19. The CDR3 is CASSPDTLDQPQHF. The CDR3 coding sequence is TGTGCCAGCTCACCCGACACCTTAGATCAGCCCCAGCATTTT.